The source of this T cell receptor (beta chain) is a study of T-cell memory formation after mild COVID-19. Study-wide results and caveats: Mostly located in CM and EM were contracting CD4+ clones, with contracting CD8+ clones located in EMRA. Later expanders leaned toward CD4+, whereas clones contracting from day 15 to 85 were balanced CD4/CD8. Within pre-infection memory, some responding clones were found, suggesting cross-reactive memory joined. Clonal second-wave expansions that peaked on day 37 had unconfirmed SARS-CoV-2 specificity.

On this clonotype itself: Its antigen is still unknown.

Germline CDR1 and CDR2: SGHRS and YFSETQ. The CDR3 totals 17 residues. V gave up 0 bases and J gave up 4 bases, with 17 bases separating them. TCRdb re-called the 5' RACE reads with MiXCR, one entry per CDR3 protein. This sample has about 110,000 distinct CDR3 sequences, with approximately 15% found just once. The sample was PBMCs or a T cell subset sorted from them (not recorded which). This clonotype originated in an adult woman who had mild COVID-19 (a few samples of this study predate the infection). Cell type and time point are not known. This chain connects TRBV5-1 to TRBJ2-1, with unresolved D. CDR3 nucleotides: TGCGCCAGCAGCTTGGGTGCGGCCGGGCAGGATTACAATGAGCAGTTCTTC. Translation: CASSLGAAGQDYNEQFF.